These 10 T cell receptor beta chains originate from one sample sequenced in a study of T cell responses to AZD1222 COVID-19 vaccine. Data came from immunoSEQ multiplex PCR; TCRdb stores just in-frame clones and leaves some out. This table has some 120,000 clones, about 87% appearing once. Sequencing used peripheral blood, obtained on day 0 of AZD1222 vaccination. Receptor source: an adult in good health.

This chain joins TRBV24-1 and TRBJ1-5; 10 positions agree with TRBD1. Per germline, CDR1 KGHDR and CDR2 SFDVKD. The CDR3 totals 15 residues. V shed 3 bases, J shed 2 bases, and the junction held 0 bases outside the gene matches. In DNA form, the CDR3 reads TGTGCCACCAGTGATGGGACAGGGGGCAATCAGCCCCAGCATTTT. This sequence encodes CATSDGTGGNQPQHF.

The chain employs TRBV6-1 and TRBJ1-5, with D tentatively TRBD1 (6 bases). V was trimmed by 2 bases and J by 6 bases, leaving 17 bases between them. Germline values: CDR1 MNHNS, CDR2 SASEGT. This CDR3 comprises 16 residues. The chain's CDR3 is CASSERLAGAGQPQHF. CDR3 in DNA: TGTGCCAGCAGTGAACGGTTGGCAGGGGCGGGTCAGCCCCAGCATTTT.

The gene calls are TRBV28 and TRBJ2-5; 9 nucleotides line up with TRBD2. Trimming at V came to 2 bases and at J to 5 bases, leaving 15 bases not matched to a gene. Per the germline V gene, CDR1 is MDHEN and CDR2 is SYDVKM. The CDR3 covers 18 residues. The CDR3 DNA reads TGTGCCAGCAGTTTACGTATGACTAGCGGTGGGGTGGGGGAGACCCAGTACTTC. It codes for CASSLRMTSGGVGETQYF.

The CDR3 nucleotides read TGTGCCAGCAGTGATTGGACGGAGGCCTACGAGCAGTACTTC. Protein product: CASSDWTEAYEQYF. The chain recombines TRBV6-1 with TRBJ2-7, with D perhaps matching TRBD2 (5 bases). Trimming shortened V by 3 bases and J by 2 bases, and 11 bases separated the two germline ends. This CDR3 region has 14 residues. Germline CDR1 is MNHNS and CDR2 is SASEGT.

The chain recombines TRBV28 with TRBJ2-1; no reliable D call. The CDR3 runs 13 residues. The germline V gene encodes CDR1 MDHEN and CDR2 SYDVKM. The V end was cut by 2 bases, the J end by 6 bases, with 8 bases between. This CDR3 is CASSLEAPNEQFF. DNA of the CDR3: TGTGCCAGCAGTTTAGAAGCCCCCAATGAGCAGTTCTTC.

V gene TRBV5-1 combines with J gene TRBJ1-5, with no clear D. This CDR3 region has 11 residues. The ends were cut back, 4 bases at V and 5 bases at J, with 4 bases in the middle. In germline, CDR1 is SGHRS, CDR2 YFSETQ. The CDR3 sequence: CASSPYQPQHF. The CDR3 DNA follows: TGCGCCAGCAGCCCCTATCAGCCCCAGCATTTT.

The chain uses TRBV21-1 and TRBJ2-2; no DNA check was done on the table's D call, TRBD2. TRBV21-1 is designated a pseudogene. The CDR3 sequence is 17 residues long. The CDR3 protein is CASSNGPGEGRTGELFF. In DNA, the CDR3 is TGTGCCAGCAGCAATGGACCTGGGGAGGGTAGGACCGGGGAGCTGTTTTTT.

CDR3 protein: CASSLGDSLGNTIYF. DNA for the CDR3: TGTGCCAGCAGCTTGGGGGACAGCTTAGGAAACACCATATATTTT. The V gene is TRBV5-4, the J gene TRBJ1-3; TRBD1 matches at 7 bases. The CDR3 loop spans 15 amino acids. With 0 bases clipped from V and 4 bases from J, the junction kept 4 bases outside the gene matches. The germline V gene encodes CDR1 SGHNT and CDR2 YYREEE (reference sequence). Together with reference TRBV5-4 and TRBJ1-3, the CDR3 gives the full variable domain: ETGVTQSPTHLIKTRGQQVTLRCSSQSGHNTVSWYQQALGQGPQFIFQYYREEENGRGNFPPRFSGLQFPNYSSELNVNALELDDSALYLCASSLGDSLGNTIYFGEGSWLTVV.

This chain links TRBV7-6 with TRBJ2-7; 11 bases agree with TRBD1. CDR1 and CDR2 from the germline V gene are SGHVS and FNYEAQ. The CDR3 spans 14 residues. The V gene end was trimmed by 5 bases and the J gene end by 4 bases; junction bases not matched to a gene: 4. CDR3 DNA: TGTGCCAGCAGCCCCGGGACAGGGGGGTACGAGCAGTACTTC. Its translation is CASSPGTGGYEQYF.

J is TRBJ2-1 and V is TRBV7-9; no definite D call. The V end was cut by 5 bases, the J end by 6 bases, with 8 bases between. Germline V CDR1 and CDR2: SEHNR, FQNEAQ (reference sequence). The CDR3 consists of 12 residues. CDR3 in DNA: TGTGCCAGCAGCCTACGATCCAATGAGCAGTTCTTC. This translates into CASSLRSNEQFF. The variable domain in full, completed from reference TRBV7-9 and TRBJ2-1, reads DTGVSQNPRHKITKRGQNVTFRCDPISEHNRLYWYRQTLGQGPEFLTYFQNEAQLEKSRLLSDRFSAERPKGSFSTLEIQRTEQGDSAMYLCASSLRSNEQFFGPGTRLTVL.